This record concerns one T cell receptor beta chain sequence. What it recognizes is unknown. Data came from immunoSEQ multiplex PCR; TCRdb stores just in-frame clones and leaves some out. The table includes 110,000 or so clones, approximately 94% detected once. V gave up 4 bases and J gave up 7 bases, with 17 bases separating them. The CDR3 runs 15 residues. Germline CDR1 reads LNHDA; CDR2 reads SQIVND (reference sequence). The entry originates in a study of brain T cells in children with intractable seizures. Study-wide results and caveats: Pre- and post-surgery blood differed in depth, so pre-surgery absences may be undersampling.

The rearrangement joins TRBV19 to TRBJ2-1, with D perhaps TRBD2 (6 bases). Specimen: peripheral blood, collected at surgery. The TCR was taken from a boy younger than two with hemimegalencephaly and intractable seizures. The CDR3 sequence: CASSKPASVKNEQFF. CDR3 DNA sequence: TGTGCCAGTAGTAAGCCCGCTAGCGTGAAAAATGAGCAGTTCTTC.